This T cell receptor (beta chain) comes out of a study of blood T cell repertoires in COVID-19. Study as a whole: Donors in the United States, Italy and Spain gave samples during acute or convalescent COVID-19. PBMCs, B-cell-depleted T cells, or T cells were the source of the cDNA or gDNA that made up the material.

Authors' analysis steps: It was from reference gene primer amplification that nucleated cell counts were estimated. Profiling relied on immunoSEQ multiplex PCR, and the TCRdb table lists in-frame clones only, not all of them. V and J calls and clone size are copied from that table; D and trimming were computed from the DNA. This sample has some 130,000 clones; 88% occur once, and the top ten carry over 9%. Germline CDR1 LNHDA, CDR2 SQIVND (reference sequence). CDR3 length equals 13 residues. V lost 8 bases, J lost 4 bases, and 2 bases stayed unmatched. V is TRBV19 and J is TRBJ1-5, with 10 bases that match TRBD1. The receptor comes from a man aged 50 to 60 with acute or convalescent COVID-19. Specimen: peripheral blood. CDR3 in DNA: TGTGCCAGTTGGACAGGGGGAAATCAGCCCCAGCATTTT. Encoded protein: CASWTGGNQPQHF.